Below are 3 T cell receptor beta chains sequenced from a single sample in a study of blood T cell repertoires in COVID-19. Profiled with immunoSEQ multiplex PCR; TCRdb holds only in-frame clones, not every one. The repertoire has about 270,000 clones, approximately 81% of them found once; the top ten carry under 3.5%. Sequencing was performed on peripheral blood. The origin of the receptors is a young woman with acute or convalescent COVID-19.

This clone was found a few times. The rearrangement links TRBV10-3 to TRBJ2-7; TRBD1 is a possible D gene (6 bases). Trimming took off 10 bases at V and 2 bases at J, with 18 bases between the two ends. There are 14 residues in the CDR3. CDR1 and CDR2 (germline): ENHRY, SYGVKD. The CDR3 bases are TGTGCCACGAGAAGGACGACAGGCCCCTACGAGCAGTACTTC. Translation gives CATRRTTGPYEQYF.

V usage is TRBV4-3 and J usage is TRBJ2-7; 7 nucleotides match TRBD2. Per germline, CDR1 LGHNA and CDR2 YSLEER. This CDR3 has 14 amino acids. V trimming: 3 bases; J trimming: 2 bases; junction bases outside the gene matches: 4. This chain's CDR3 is CASSHRREAYEQYF. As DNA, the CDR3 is TGCGCCAGCAGCCATCGCCGGGAGGCCTACGAGCAGTACTTC.

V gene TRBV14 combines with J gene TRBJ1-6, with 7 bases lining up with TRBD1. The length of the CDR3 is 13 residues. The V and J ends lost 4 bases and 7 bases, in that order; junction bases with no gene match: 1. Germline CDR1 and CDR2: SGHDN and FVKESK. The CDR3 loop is CASSLTGNSPLHF. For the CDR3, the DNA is TGTGCCAGCAGCCTGACAGGGAATTCACCCCTCCACTTT.